The entry that follows covers one T cell receptor (beta chain) sequence. The sample originates from a study of cytomegalovirus exposure and HLA in healthy donors. V shed 6 bases and J shed 4 bases, with 10 bases lying between them. The V gene's germline CDR1 is SQVTM and CDR2 ANQGSEA. The CDR3 runs 12 residues. It was with 60 Vbeta and 13 Jbeta primers that the PCR ran. Here immunoSEQ multiplex PCR was the method, and the copy in TCRdb shows in-frame clones only, minus some. The sample lists about 190,000 clones; approximately 78% were seen once. The gene calls are TRBV29-1 and TRBJ1-3; D call uncertain. The receptor was isolated from a woman in her late teens or twenties in good health and CMV-seronegative. The sequencing input was PBMCs. The CDR3 protein is CSVSPQGNTIYF. CDR3 in DNA: TGCAGCGTCTCACCGCAGGGAAACACCATATATTTT.